The entry below describes one TCR beta chain. An end of the junction differs from the germline gene, which may be a read error. The record originates from a study of blood T cells in healthy people across ages. Next came a second PCR, run for about 6 to 12 cycles, which used a sample-barcoded 5' primer along with a J-beta primer mix. From the 5' RACE reads, TCRdb called clonotypes with MiXCR, one entry per CDR3 protein. The sample includes under 850,000 distinct CDR3 sequences, under 40% seen only once; the top ten take 13%. They isolated at least 6 million PBMCs from each sample. The length of the CDR3 is 14 residues. CDR1 is DFQATT, CDR2 SNEGSKA, per germline (reference sequence).

The receptor was isolated from a man younger than 35 in good health. The specimen sequenced was blood. V gene TRBV20-1 combines with J gene TRBJ2-7, with TRBD2 as a possible D gene (5 bases). The DNA of the CDR3 is TGCAGTACTAGAGCCTGGACTGGCTCCTACGAGCAGTACTTC. This translates into CSTRAWTGSYEQYF.